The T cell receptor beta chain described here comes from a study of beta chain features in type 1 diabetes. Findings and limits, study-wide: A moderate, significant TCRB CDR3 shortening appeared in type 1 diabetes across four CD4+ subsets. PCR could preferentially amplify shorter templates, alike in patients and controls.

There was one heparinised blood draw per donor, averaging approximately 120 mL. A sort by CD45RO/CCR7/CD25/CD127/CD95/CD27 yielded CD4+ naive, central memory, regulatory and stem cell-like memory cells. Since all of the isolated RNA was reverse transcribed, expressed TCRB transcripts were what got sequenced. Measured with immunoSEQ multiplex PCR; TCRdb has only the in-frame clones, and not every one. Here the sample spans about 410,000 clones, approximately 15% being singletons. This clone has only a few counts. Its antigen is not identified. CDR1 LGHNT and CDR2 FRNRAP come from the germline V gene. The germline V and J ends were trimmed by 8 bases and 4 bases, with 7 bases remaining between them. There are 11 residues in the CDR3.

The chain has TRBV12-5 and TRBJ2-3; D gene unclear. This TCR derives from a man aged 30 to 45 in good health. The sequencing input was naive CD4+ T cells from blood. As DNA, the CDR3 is TGTGCTAGTACGCAATCAGATACGCAGTATTTT. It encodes CASTQSDTQYF.